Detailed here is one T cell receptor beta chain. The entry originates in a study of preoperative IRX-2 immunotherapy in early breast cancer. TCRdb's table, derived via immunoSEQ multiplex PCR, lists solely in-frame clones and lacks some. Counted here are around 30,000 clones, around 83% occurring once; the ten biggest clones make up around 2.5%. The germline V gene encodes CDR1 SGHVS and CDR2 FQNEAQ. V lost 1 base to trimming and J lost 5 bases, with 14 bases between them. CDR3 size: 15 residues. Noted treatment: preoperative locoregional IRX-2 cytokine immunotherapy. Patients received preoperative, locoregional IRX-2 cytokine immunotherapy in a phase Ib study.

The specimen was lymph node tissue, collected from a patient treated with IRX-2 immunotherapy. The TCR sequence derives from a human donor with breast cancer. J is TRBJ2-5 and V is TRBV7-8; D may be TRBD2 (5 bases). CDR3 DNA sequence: TGTGCCAGCAGCTTAGGGGCGGCCGGGAAGGAGACCCAGTACTTC. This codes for CASSLGAAGKETQYF.